The 2 T cell receptor beta chains below all came from one sample that was sequenced in a study of vaccination and CD4 T cells after COVID-19. These receptors' antigens are unknown. An Oncomine TCR Beta short-read assay was used to sequence the DNA from cultured CD4+ T cells. TCRdb passed the PCR reads through MiXCR, listing each CDR3 protein once. Of more than 3,000 distinct CDR3 sequences listed, 40% to 50% are singletons. Regarding treatment: roughly 11-day PBMC culture with coronavirus spike peptide pools or control peptides (ViraFEST assay). The sequenced sample was CD4+ T cells from blood, cultured in vitro. Receptor source: a human donor who had recovered from COVID-19.

The rearrangement uses TRBV6-2 or TRBV6-3 and TRBJ2-5; D remains ambiguous. The V end lost 6 bases, the J end lost 2 bases, and 13 bases lay between the germline ends. The germline V gene encodes CDR1 MNHEY and CDR2 SVGEGT. The CDR3 covers 14 residues. DNA for the CDR3: TGTGCCAGCAGCTCCACCCCCGTACAAGAGACCCAGTACTTC. Translating gives CASSSTPVQETQYF.

This sequence joins TRBV28 and TRBJ1-2, with D possibly being TRBD1 (5 bases). Trimming removed 6 bases from V and 0 bases from J, with 8 bases in between. Germline CDR1 MDHEN, CDR2 SYDVKM. The CDR3 length is 13 residues. CDR3 loop: CASSRDANYGYTF. DNA for the CDR3: TGTGCCAGCAGCAGGGACGCTAACTATGGCTACACCTTC.